Presented here are 11 T cell receptor beta chains from one specimen sequenced in a study of T-cell reconstitution after alpha-beta-depleted transplantation in children. The library targeted TCRbeta and was prepared with unique molecular identifiers. In TCRdb, the PCR reads were re-called with MiXCR into one record per CDR3 protein. The sample yields 440,000 or so distinct CDR3 sequences, 43% seen once. Sequencing used PBMCs, obtained before TCRalphabeta/CD19-depleted stem cell transplant. These receptors all come from a girl aged 2 to 9 with aplastic anemia, due to receive a stem cell transplant.

This clonotype was detected ten times or more. This chain joins TRBV12-3 or TRBV12-4 and TRBJ1-3; 7 bases line up with TRBD1. This CDR3 is 16 amino acids long. After removal of 5 bases from V and 4 bases from J, the junction contained 11 bases not matched to a gene. CDR3 bases: TGTGCCAGCAGTCCCGGGACAGACTGGTCCGGAAACACCATATATTTT. Translating gives CASSPGTDWSGNTIYF.

This clonotype came up many times. The J gene is TRBJ2-1, the V gene TRBV5-1, with 7 bases that match TRBD2. The germline CDR1 and CDR2 sequences are SGHRS and YFSETQ. This CDR3 region has 15 residues. Trimming removed 4 bases from V and 1 base from J; junction bases left unmatched: 5. CDR3: CASSLGLPSYNEQFF. The DNA for the CDR3 is TGCGCCAGCAGCCTGGGACTACCATCCTACAATGAGCAGTTCTTC.

The sample holds many counts of this clonotype. This chain uses TRBV10-2 with TRBJ2-2, with D possibly being TRBD2 (5 bases). V lost 6 bases to trimming and J lost 5 bases, with 13 bases between them. This CDR3 spans 14 amino acids. Germline V gives CDR1 WSHSY, CDR2 SAAADI. The CDR3: CASRDPGGTGELFF. CDR3 coding DNA: TGCGCCAGCAGAGACCCAGGCGGGACCGGGGAGCTGTTTTTT.

The chain links TRBV20-1 to TRBJ2-3, with 13 bases lining up with TRBD2. The V and J ends lost 6 bases and 0 bases, in that order; junction bases with no gene match: 6. The CDR3 runs to 16 residues. CDR1 is DFQATT, CDR2 SNEGSKA, per germline (reference sequence). CDR3 DNA: TGCAGTGCGGGGACTAGCGGGACCCCTAGCACAGATACGCAGTATTTT. It codes for CSAGTSGTPSTDTQYF.

The rearrangement links TRBV5-5 to TRBJ1-1, with 7 bases aligning to TRBD1. The CDR3 is made up of 15 amino acids. The germline V gene has CDR1 SGHKS and CDR2 YYEKEE (reference sequence). The V and J ends lost 0 bases and 3 bases, in that order; junction bases with no gene match: 5. The CDR3 DNA follows: TGTGCCAGCAGCTTGGAGCCGGGACAGCACACTGAAGCTTTCTTT. This translates into CASSLEPGQHTEAFF. Variable domain in full (rest from reference TRBV5-5 and TRBJ1-1): DAGVTQSPTHLIKTRGQQVTLRCSPISGHKSVSWYQQVLGQGPQFIFQYYEKEERGRGNFPDRFSARQFPNYSSELNVNALLLGDSALYLCASSLEPGQHTEAFFGQGTRLTVV.

CDR3 nucleotide sequence: TGCAGTGCTCCCGCGGCACTGGCGTCGGATACGCAGTATTTT. Translating gives CSAPAALASDTQYF. The genes are TRBV20-1 and TRBJ2-3; D is unresolved. Germline V gene sequence: CDR1 DFQATT, CDR2 SNEGSKA (reference sequence). V was clipped by 5 bases and J by 6 bases, with 18 bases between them. The length of the CDR3 is 14 residues.

A word on this clonotype: One end of the junction is discordant with germline, which a read error may explain. V usage is TRBV7-2 and J usage is TRBJ2-3; TRBD2 aligns across 7 bases. Germline assignment: CDR1 SGHTA and CDR2 FQGNSA. The CDR3 loop spans 16 amino acids. This chain's CDR3 is CASSSSMTSSTDTPYF. CDR3 sequence (DNA): TGTGCCAGCAGCTCATCTATGACTAGCAGCACAGATACGCCGTATTTT.

The chain links TRBV6-1 to TRBJ1-4, with 8 bases that match TRBD1. Trimming cost V 6 bases and J 4 bases; bases outside gene matches: 7. The CDR3 extends over 15 amino acids. Per germline, CDR1 MNHNS and CDR2 SASEGT. The CDR3 nucleotides read TGTGCCAGCAGCTCCGACAGGGGTTTTAATGAAAAACTGTTTTTT. Amino acid sequence: CASSSDRGFNEKLFF.

As regards this clonotype: A much bigger clone sits one base away, suggesting this may be a read error. J is TRBJ2-3 and V is TRBV29-1; no definite D call. TRBJ1-5 explains the end of the DNA better; the J call may be wrong. The CDR3 extends over 12 amino acids. Per the germline V gene, CDR1 is SQVTM and CDR2 is ANQGSEA. DNA of the CDR3: TGCAGCGTCGGACCGAAAGCAGATACGCAGCATTTT. Translating it yields CSVGPKADTQHF.

At least ten counts were recorded for this clonotype. The rearrangement uses TRBV11-2 and TRBJ1-2; D gene ambiguous. Germline CDR1 SGHAT, CDR2 FQNNGV. V was shortened by 4 bases and J by 3 bases, with 6 bases between the two germline ends. The CDR3 extends over 12 amino acids. CDR3 in DNA: TGTGCCAGCAGCTCCGACTACTATGGCTACACCTTC. Its protein is CASSSDYYGYTF.

V usage is TRBV29-1 and J usage is TRBJ2-7; 7 bases fit TRBD2. The CDR3 extends over 14 amino acids. The V gene's germline CDR1 is SQVTM and CDR2 ANQGSEA. With 6 bases clipped from V and 0 bases from J, the junction kept 8 bases outside the gene matches. The CDR3 DNA reads as TGCAGCGTGAGTGGGGGACTACGCTCCTACGAGCAGTACTTC. Its translation is CSVSGGLRSYEQYF.